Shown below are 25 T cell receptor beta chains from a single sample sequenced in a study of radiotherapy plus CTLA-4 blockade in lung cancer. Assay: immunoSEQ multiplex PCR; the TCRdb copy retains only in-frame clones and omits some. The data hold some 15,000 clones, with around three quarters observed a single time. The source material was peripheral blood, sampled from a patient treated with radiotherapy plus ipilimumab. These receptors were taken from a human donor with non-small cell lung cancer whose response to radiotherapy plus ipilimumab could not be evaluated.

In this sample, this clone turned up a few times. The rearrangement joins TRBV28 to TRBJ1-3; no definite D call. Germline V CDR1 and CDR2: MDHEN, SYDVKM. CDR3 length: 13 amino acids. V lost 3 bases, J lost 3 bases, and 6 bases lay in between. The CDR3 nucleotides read TGTGCCAGCAGTTTCGGGGTTGGAAACACCATATATTTT. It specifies CASSFGVGNTIYF.

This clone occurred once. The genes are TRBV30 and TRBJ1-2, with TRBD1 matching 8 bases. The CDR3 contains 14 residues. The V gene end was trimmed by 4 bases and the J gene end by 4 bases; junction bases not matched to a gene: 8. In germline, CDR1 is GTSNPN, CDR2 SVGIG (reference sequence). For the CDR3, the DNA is TGTGCCTGGACCCCACCGGACAGGGCCTATGGCTACACCTTC. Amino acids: CAWTPPDRAYGYTF.

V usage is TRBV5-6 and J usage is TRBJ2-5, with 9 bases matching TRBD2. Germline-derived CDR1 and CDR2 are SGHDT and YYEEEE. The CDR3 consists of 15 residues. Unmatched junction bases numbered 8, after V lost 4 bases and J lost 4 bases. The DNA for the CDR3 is TGTGCCAGCAGCGGGAGGGAGACTAGCGGAGAGACCCAGTACTTC. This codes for CASSGRETSGETQYF. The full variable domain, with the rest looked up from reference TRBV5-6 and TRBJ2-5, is DAGVTQSPTHLIKTRGQQVTLRCSPKSGHDTVSWYQQALGQGPQFIFQYYEEEERQRGNFPDRFSGHQFPNYSSELNVNALLLGDSALYLCASSGRETSGETQYFGPGTRLLVL.

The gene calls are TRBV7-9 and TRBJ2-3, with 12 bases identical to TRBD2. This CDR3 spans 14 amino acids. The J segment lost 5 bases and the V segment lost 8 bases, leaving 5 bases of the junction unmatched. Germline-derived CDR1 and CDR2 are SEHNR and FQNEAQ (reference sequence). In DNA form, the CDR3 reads TGTGCCAGCGGACCTAGCGGGGGGGTAGATACGCAGTATTTT. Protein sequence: CASGPSGGVDTQYF.

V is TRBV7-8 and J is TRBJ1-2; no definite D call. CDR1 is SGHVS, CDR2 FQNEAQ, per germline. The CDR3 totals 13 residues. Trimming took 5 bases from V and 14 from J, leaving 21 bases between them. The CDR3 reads CASSPEDRPGVTF. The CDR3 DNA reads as TGTGCCAGCAGCCCGGAGGACCGTCCTGGCGTAACCTTC.

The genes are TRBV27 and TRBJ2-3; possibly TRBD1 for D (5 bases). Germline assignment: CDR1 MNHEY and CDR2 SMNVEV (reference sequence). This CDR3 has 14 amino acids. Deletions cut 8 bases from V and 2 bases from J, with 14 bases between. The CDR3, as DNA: TGTGCCAGCCGCCAGGGATTTGACACAGATACGCAGTATTTT. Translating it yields CASRQGFDTDTQYF.

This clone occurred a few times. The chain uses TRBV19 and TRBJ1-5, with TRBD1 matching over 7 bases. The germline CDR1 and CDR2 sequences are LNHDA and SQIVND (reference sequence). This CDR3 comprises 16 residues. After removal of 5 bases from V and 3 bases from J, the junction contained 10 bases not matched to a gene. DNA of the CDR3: TGTGCCAGTAGTCGGCTACAGGGGAGTTCCAATCAGCCCCAGCATTTT. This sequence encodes CASSRLQGSSNQPQHF.

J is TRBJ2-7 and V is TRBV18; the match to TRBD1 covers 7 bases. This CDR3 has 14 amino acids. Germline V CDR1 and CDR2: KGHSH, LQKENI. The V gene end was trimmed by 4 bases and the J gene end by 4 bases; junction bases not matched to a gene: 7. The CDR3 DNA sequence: TGTGCCAGCTCACACCGGGACAGTCGTTACGAGCAGTACTTC. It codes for CASSHRDSRYEQYF.

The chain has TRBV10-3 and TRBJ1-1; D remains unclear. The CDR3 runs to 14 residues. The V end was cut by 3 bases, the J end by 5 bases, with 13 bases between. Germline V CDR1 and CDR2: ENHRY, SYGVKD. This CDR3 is CAISDTGDGTEAFF. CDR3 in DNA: TGTGCCATCAGTGATACGGGAGACGGGACTGAAGCTTTCTTT.

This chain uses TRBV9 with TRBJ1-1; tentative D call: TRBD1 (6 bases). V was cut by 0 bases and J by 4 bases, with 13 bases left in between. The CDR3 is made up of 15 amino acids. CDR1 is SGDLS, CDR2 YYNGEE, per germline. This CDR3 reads CASSVAGGARTEAFF. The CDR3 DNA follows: TGTGCCAGCAGCGTAGCGGGGGGGGCGCGCACTGAAGCTTTCTTT.

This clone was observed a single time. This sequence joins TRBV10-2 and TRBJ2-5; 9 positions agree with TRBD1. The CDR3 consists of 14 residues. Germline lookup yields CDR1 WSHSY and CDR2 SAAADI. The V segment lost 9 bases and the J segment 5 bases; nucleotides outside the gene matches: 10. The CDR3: CASRTGEGVETQYF. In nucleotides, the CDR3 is TGCGCCAGTAGGACAGGGGAGGGGGTGGAGACCCAGTACTTC.

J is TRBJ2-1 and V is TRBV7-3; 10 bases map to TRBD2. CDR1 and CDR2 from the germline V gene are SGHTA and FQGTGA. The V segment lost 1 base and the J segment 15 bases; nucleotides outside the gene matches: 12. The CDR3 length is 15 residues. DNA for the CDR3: TGTGCCAGCAGCTTAATGGGTCTAGCGGGGGATTTTCCGTTCTTC. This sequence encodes CASSLMGLAGDFPFF.

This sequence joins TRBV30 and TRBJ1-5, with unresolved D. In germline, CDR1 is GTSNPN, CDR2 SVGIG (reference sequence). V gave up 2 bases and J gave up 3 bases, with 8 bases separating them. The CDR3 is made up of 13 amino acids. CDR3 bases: TGTGCCTGGAGTACAGCGGCCAATCAGCCCCAGCATTTT. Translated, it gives CAWSTAANQPQHF.

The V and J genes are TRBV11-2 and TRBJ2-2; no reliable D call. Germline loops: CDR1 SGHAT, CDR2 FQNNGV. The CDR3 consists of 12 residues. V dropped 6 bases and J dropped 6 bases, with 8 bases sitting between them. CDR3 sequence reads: CASRLVAGELFF. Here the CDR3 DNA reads TGTGCCAGCAGGCTAGTCGCCGGGGAGCTGTTTTTT.

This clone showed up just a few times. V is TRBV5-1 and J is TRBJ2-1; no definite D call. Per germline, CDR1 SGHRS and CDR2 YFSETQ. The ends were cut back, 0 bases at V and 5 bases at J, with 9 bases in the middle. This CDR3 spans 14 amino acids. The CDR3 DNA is TGCGCCAGCAGCTTGGATCACACCAACAATGAGCAGTTCTTC. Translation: CASSLDHTNNEQFF. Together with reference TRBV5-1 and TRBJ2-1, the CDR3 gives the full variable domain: KAGVTQTPRYLIKTRGQQVTLSCSPISGHRSVSWYQQTPGQGLQFLFEYFSETQRNKGNFPGRFSGRQFSNSRSEMNVSTLELGDSALYLCASSLDHTNNEQFFGPGTRLTVL.

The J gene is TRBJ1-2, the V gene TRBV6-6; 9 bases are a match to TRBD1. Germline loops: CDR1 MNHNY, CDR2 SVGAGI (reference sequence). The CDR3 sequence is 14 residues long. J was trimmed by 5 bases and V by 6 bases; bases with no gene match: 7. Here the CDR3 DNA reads TGTGCCAGCAGACCCGGACAGGGGAAATATGGCTACACCTTC. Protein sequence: CASRPGQGKYGYTF.

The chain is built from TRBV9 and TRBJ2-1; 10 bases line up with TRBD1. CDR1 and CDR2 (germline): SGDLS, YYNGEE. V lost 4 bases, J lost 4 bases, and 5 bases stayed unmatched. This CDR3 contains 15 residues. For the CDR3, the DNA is TGTGCCAGCAGCTCCCGGACAGGGGGGTACAATGAGCAGTTCTTC. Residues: CASSSRTGGYNEQFF.

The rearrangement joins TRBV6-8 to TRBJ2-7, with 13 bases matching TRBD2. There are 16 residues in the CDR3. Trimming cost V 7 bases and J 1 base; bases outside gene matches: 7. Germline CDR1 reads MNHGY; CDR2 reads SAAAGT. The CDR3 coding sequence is TGTGCCAGCAATAAAGGGACTAGCGGGGATTCCTACGAGCAGTACGTC. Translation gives CASNKGTSGDSYEQYV.

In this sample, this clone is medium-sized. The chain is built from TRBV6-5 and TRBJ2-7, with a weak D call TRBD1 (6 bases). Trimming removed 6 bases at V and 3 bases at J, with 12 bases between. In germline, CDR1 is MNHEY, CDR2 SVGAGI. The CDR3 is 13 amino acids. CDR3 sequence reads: CASSHGQSYEQYF. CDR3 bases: TGTGCCAGCAGCCACGGACAGAGCTACGAGCAGTACTTC.

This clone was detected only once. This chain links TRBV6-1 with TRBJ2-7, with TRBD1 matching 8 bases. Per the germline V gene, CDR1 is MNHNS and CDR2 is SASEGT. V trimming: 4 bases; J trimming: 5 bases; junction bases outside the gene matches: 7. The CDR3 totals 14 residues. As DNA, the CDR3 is TGTGCCAGCAGTGCGGACAGGGAGATGGACGAGCAGTACTTC. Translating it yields CASSADREMDEQYF.

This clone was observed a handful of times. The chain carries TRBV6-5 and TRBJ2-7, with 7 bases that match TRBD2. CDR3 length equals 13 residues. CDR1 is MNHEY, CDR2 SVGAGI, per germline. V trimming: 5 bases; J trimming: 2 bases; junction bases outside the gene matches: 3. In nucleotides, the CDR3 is TGTGCCAGCAGTCAGCGGGGAGCCTACGAGCAGTACTTC. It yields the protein CASSQRGAYEQYF.

The CDR3 nucleotides are TGTGCCAGCAGCTCAGGACTAGCGGGGGGGCGGACGGAGACCCAGTACTTC. Its translation is CASSSGLAGGRTETQYF. The V and J genes are TRBV7-9 and TRBJ2-5; the match to TRBD2 covers 15 bases. V was clipped by 4 bases and J by 5 bases; unmatched bases: 8. This CDR3 is 17 amino acids long. Germline loops: CDR1 SEHNR, CDR2 FQNEAQ (reference sequence).

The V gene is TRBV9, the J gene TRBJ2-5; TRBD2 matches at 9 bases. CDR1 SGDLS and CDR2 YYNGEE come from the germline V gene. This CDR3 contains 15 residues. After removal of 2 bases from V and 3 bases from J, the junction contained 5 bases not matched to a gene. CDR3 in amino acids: CASSVSGGTEETQYF. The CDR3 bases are TGTGCCAGCAGCGTTAGCGGGGGTACGGAAGAGACCCAGTACTTC.

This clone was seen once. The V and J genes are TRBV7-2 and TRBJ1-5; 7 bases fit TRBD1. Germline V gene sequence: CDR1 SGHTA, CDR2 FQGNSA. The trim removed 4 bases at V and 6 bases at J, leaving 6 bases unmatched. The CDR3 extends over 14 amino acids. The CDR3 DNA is TGTGCCAGCAGCTCACAGGGGTGGGGTCAGCCCCAGCATTTT. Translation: CASSSQGWGQPQHF.

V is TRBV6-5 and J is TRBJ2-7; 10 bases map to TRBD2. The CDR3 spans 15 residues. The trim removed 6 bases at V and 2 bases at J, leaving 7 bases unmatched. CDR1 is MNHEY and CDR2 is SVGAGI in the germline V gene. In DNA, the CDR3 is TGTGCCAGCAGCCCGGGACTAGCGAAAACCTACGAGCAGTACTTC. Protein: CASSPGLAKTYEQYF.